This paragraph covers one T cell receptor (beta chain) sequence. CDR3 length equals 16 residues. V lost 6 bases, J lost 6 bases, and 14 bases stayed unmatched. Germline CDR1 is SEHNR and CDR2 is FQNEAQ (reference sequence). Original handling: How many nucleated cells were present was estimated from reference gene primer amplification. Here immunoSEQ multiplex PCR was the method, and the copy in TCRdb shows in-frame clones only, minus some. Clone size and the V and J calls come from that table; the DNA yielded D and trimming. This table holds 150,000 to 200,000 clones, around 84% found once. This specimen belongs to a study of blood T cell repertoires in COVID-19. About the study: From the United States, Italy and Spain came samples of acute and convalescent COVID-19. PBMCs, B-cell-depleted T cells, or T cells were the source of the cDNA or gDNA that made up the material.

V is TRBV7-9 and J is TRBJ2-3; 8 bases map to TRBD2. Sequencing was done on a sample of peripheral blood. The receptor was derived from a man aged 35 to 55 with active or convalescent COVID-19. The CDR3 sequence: CASRPTSGAARDTQYF. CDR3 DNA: TGTGCCAGCAGACCTACTAGCGGAGCCGCTCGGGATACGCAGTATTTT.